The sequence of this TCR beta chain was determined in a study of blood T cell repertoires in COVID-19 (TCRdb year 2020). Describing the broader study: The collaborator samples originated in the United States, Italy and Spain and spanned the acute and convalescent phases of COVID-19. The material from the prospective study consisted of cDNA or gDNA derived from T cells, B-cell-depleted T cells, or PBMCs. Deeply sampled blood TCRbeta repertoires from subjects exposed to, actively infected with, or recovered from COVID-19 were included in the dataset. The repertoires were released in a freely available public database intended as a resource for research on the immune response to SARS-CoV-2. The samples were drawn from the first 160 participants of the ongoing ImmuneRACE study and from 950 to 1,500 subjects provided by 6 global collaborators. The sample metadata nearly always contained a de-identified subject ID, COVID-19 status, age in years and sex. Where available, HLA class I and class II types were taken from metadata supplied by the sample provider and were not determined by assay-based typing.

What the study reported, not specific to this receptor: How much clinical and demographic metadata was included differed by source and by participant, and the metadata was provided uncurated.

At one collaborating source in Seattle, patients were enrolled during active infection and were followed longitudinally through the course of disease. The collaborating institutions used their own protocols to collect whole blood in K2EDTA tubes. Collaborator samples were shipped for TCRbeta analysis as frozen whole blood, isolated PBMCs, or DNA extracted from either sample type. From the germline V gene, CDR1 is SGHVS and CDR2 is FNYEAQ. The junction shows trimming of 5 bases on V and 5 bases on J, and the gene matches do not reach 8 bases of it. The CDR3 numbers 14 residues from cysteine through phenylalanine. The read is trimmed to its CDR3 DNA, 42 bases read in frame from base 1. The immunoSEQ Assay, a bias-controlled multiplex PCR, was used to amplify TCRbeta CDR3 regions from genomic DNA. Under the source paper's analysis protocol: Nucleated cell counts per sample were estimated from amplification of reference gene primers within the assay. To quantify the absolute abundance of each unique TCRbeta CDR3 rearrangement, sequence reads were collapsed and filtered. Productive Simpson clonality was computed per sample as the square root of Simpson's diversity index over productive rearrangements. The source is immuneACCESS, and TCRdb retained only in-frame sequences with V and J called. Part of the clones is not carried over; for the studies checked, unresolved V genes explain less than half of this, and the remainder is unexplained. V and J calls and clone size are given by that table; D and trimming were obtained from the DNA. This sample has 60,000 to 85,000 clones in its table, and roughly 81% of those were observed once. Approximately 9.9% of the sample is in the top ten clones.

This clone was detected only once. This receptor's antigen is unknown. It has no much larger one-base neighbor in the sample; base qualities were not kept. The specimen sequenced was peripheral blood. The V gene is TRBV7-6 and the J gene is TRBJ1-2; TRBD1 lines up with 7 middle nucleotides. The sequence came from a man aged 60 to 75 with COVID-19, enrolled during active disease. The CDR3 is CASSPGQLLYGYTF. The base sequence is TGTGCCAGCAGCCCGGGACAGCTTCTATATGGCTACACCTTC.